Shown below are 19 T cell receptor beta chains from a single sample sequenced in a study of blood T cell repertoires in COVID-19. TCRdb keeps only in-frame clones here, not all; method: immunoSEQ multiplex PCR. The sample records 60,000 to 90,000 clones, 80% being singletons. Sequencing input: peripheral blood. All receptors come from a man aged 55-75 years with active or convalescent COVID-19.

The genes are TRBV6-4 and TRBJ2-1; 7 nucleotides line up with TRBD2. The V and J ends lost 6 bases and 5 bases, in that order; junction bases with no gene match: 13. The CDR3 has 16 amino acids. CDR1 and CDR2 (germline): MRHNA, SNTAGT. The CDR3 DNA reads TGTGCCAGCAGCGGTCAGAGCGGGGCAGGAGACAATGAGCAGTTCTTC. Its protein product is CASSGQSGAGDNEQFF.

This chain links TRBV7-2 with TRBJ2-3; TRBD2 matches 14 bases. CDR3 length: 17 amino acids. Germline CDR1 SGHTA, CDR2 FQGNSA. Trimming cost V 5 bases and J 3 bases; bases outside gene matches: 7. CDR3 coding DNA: TGTGCCAGCAGCCTAAGACTAGCGGGGGGGCAGACAGATACGCAGTATTTT. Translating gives CASSLRLAGGQTDTQYF. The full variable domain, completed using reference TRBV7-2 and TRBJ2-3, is GAGVSQSPSNKVTEKGKDVELRCDPISGHTALYWYRQSLGQGLEFLIYFQGNSAPDKSGLPSDRFSAERTGGSVSTLTIQRTQQEDSAVYLCASSLRLAGGQTDTQYFGPGTRLTVL.

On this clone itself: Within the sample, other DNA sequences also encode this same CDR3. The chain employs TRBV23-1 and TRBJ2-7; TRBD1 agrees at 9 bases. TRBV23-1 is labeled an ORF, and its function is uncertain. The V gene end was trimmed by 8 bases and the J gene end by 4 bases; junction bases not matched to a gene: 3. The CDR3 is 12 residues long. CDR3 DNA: TGCGCCAGCCGGGACAGGGTTTACGAGCAGTACTTC. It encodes CASRDRVYEQYF.

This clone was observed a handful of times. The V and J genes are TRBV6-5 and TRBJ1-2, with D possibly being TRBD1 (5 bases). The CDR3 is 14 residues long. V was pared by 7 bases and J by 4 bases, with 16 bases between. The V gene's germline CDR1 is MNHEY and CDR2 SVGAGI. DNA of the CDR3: TGTGCCAGCACCAACGACAGAATGGGCTATGGCTACACCTTC. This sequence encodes CASTNDRMGYGYTF.

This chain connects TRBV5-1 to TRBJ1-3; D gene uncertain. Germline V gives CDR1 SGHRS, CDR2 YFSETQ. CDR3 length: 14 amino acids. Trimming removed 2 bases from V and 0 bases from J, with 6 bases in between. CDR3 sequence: CASSLGDSGNTIYF. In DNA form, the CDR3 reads TGCGCCAGCAGCTTAGGAGACTCTGGAAACACCATATATTTT. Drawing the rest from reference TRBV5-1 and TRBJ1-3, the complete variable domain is KAGVTQTPRYLIKTRGQQVTLSCSPISGHRSVSWYQQTPGQGLQFLFEYFSETQRNKGNFPGRFSGRQFSNSRSEMNVSTLELGDSALYLCASSLGDSGNTIYFGEGSWLTVV.

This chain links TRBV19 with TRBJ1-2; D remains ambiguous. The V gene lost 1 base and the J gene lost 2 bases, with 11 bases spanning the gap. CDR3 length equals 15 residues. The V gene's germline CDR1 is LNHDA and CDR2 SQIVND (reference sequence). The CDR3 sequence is CASSIALEQNYGYTF. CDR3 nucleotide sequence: TGTGCCAGTAGTATAGCTTTGGAACAGAACTATGGCTACACCTTC. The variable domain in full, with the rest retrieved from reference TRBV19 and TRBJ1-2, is DGGITQSPKYLFRKEGQNVTLSCEQNLNHDAMYWYRQDPGQGLRLIYYSQIVNDFQKGDIAEGYSVSREKKESFPLTVTSAQKNPTAFYLCASSIALEQNYGYTFGSGTRLTVV.

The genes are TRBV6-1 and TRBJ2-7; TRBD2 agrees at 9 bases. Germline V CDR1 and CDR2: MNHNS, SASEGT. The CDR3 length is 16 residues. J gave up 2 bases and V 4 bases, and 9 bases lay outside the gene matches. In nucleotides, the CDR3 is TGTGCCAGCAGTGTTAACAGCGGGAGGCTGGCCTACGAGCAGTACTTC. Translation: CASSVNSGRLAYEQYF.

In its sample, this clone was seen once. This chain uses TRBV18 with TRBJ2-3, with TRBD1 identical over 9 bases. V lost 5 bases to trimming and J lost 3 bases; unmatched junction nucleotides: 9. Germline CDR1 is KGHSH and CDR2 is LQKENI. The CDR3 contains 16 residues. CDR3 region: CASSAAGTGRTDTQYF. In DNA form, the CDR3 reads TGTGCCAGCTCAGCCGCCGGGACAGGGCGTACAGATACGCAGTATTTT.

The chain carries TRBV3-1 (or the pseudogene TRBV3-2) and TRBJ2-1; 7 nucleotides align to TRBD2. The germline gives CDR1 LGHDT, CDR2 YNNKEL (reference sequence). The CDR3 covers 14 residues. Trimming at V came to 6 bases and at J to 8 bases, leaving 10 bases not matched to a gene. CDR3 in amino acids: CASRHSGAGDEQFF. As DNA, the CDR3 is TGTGCCAGCAGGCATAGCGGTGCGGGGGATGAGCAGTTCTTC.

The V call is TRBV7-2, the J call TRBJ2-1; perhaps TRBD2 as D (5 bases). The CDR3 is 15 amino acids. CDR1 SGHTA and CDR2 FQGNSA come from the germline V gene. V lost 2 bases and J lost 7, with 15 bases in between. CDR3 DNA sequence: TGTGCCAGCAGCTTAAGCGTCGCGTCGGGGAATGAGCAGTTCTTC. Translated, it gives CASSLSVASGNEQFF.

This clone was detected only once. CDR3 region: CASSQMGQPRGSPLHF. The DNA for the CDR3 is TGTGCCAGCAGCCAGATGGGGCAGCCCAGGGGGTCACCCCTCCACTTT. The chain joins TRBV5-4 to TRBJ1-6, with 7 nucleotides matching TRBD1. The V segment lost 4 bases and the J segment 10 bases; nucleotides outside the gene matches: 14. Germline loops: CDR1 SGHNT, CDR2 YYREEE (reference sequence). The CDR3 covers 16 residues.

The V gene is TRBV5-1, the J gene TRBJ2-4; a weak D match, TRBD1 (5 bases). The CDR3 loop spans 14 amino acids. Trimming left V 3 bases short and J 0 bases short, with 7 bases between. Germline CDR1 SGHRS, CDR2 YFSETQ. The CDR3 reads CASSSGLAKNIQYF. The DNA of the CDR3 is TGCGCCAGCAGCTCAGGGCTAGCCAAAAACATTCAGTACTTC.

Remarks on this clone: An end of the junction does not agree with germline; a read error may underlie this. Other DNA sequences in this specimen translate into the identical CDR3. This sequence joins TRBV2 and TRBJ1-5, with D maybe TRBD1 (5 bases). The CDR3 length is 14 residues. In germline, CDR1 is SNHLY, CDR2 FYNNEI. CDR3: CASREDSGNQPQHF. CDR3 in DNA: TGTGCCAGCAGAGAAGACAGCGGTAATCAGCCCCAGCATTTT.

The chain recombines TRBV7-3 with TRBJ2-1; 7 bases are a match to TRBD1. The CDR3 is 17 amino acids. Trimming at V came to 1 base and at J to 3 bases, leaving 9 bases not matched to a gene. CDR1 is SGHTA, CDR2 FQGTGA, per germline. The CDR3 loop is CASSLSPPGQYYNEQFF. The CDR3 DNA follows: TGTGCCAGCAGCTTAAGCCCACCGGGACAGTACTACAATGAGCAGTTCTTC.

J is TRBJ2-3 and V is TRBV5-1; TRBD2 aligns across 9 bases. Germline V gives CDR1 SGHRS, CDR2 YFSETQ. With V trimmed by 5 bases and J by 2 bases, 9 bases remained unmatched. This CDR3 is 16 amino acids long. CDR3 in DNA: TGCGCCAGCAGGAGGAGGCTAGCGGGGCTCACAGATACGCAGTATTTT. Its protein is CASRRRLAGLTDTQYF.

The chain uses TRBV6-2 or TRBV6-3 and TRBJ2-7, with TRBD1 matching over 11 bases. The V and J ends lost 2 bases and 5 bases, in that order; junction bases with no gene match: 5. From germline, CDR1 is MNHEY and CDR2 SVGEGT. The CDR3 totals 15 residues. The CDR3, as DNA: TGTGCCAGCAGTTACGGGGGACAGGGGGTCCACGAGCAGTACTTC. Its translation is CASSYGGQGVHEQYF.

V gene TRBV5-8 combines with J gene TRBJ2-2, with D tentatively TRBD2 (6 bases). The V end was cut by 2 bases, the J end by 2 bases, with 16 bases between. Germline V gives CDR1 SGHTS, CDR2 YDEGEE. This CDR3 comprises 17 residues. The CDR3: CASSFSRGSLNTGELFF. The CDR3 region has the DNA TGTGCCAGCAGCTTTTCGCGGGGCTCTCTCAACACCGGGGAGCTGTTTTTT.

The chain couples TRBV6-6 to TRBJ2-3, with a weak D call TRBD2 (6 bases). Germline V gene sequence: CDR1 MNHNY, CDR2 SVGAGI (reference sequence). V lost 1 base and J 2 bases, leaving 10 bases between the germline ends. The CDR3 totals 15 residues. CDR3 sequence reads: CASSYFSGPTDTQYF. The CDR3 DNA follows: TGTGCCAGCAGTTACTTTAGCGGTCCCACAGATACGCAGTATTTT.

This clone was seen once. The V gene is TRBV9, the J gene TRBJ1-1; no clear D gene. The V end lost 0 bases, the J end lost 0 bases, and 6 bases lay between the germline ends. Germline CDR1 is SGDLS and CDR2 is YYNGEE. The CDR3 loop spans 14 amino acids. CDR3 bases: TGTGCCAGCAGCGTAGTCGGGATGAACACTGAAGCTTTCTTT. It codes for CASSVVGMNTEAFF.